The 24 T cell receptor beta chains below were found in one sample sequenced in a study of graft-versus-host responses after intestinal transplantation. TCRdb keeps only in-frame clones here, not all; method: immunoSEQ multiplex PCR. The table has about 57,000 clones, approximately 90% seen once. This material consisted of PBMCs, taken 26 days after transplant. These receptors were taken from a human patient who received an intestinal transplant, so some T cells may come from the graft donor.

The chain uses TRBV27 and TRBJ2-1, with 9 bases lining up with TRBD1. CDR3 length: 12 amino acids. The trim removed 7 bases at V and 9 bases at J, leaving 4 bases unmatched. Germline V gene lookup returns CDR1 MNHEY and CDR2 SMNVEV (reference sequence). CDR3 sequence reads: CASNTGGAEQFF. The CDR3 DNA reads as TGTGCCAGCAATACAGGGGGCGCTGAGCAGTTCTTC.

V is TRBV27 and J is TRBJ2-1, with 10 bases that match TRBD2. The CDR3 sequence is 17 residues long. V shed 4 bases and J 2 bases; nucleotides not matched to a gene: 8. Germline CDR1 MNHEY, CDR2 SMNVEV (reference sequence). CDR3: CASSSPASGSPYNEQFF. DNA of the CDR3: TGTGCCAGCAGTTCCCCGGCTAGCGGGAGCCCCTACAATGAGCAGTTCTTC.

This sequence joins TRBV27 and TRBJ2-3; the match to TRBD1 covers 10 bases. The CDR3 loop spans 15 amino acids. The ends lost 6 bases at V and 4 bases at J; junction bases unmatched: 7. The germline V gene has CDR1 MNHEY and CDR2 SMNVEV (reference sequence). CDR3: CASSERDRGPDTQYF. Written as DNA, the CDR3 is TGTGCCAGCAGCGAACGGGACAGGGGCCCAGATACGCAGTATTTT.

V gene TRBV28 combines with J gene TRBJ1-2, with 12 bases aligning to TRBD1. CDR3 length equals 15 residues. Unmatched junction bases numbered 10, after V lost 6 bases and J lost 8 bases. The V gene's germline CDR1 is MDHEN and CDR2 SYDVKM. The CDR3 DNA is TGTGCCAGCAGCGAGACCGGGACAGGGGGCGGGGGCTACACCTTC. Protein sequence: CASSETGTGGGGYTF.

The V call is TRBV9, the J call TRBJ1-6, with D possibly being TRBD1 (6 bases). CDR3 length equals 15 residues. V was cut by 0 bases and J by 7 bases, with 11 bases left in between. The germline CDR1 and CDR2 sequences are SGDLS and YYNGEE. The chain's CDR3 is CASSVARGANSPLHF. Written as DNA, the CDR3 is TGTGCCAGCAGCGTAGCTCGGGGGGCGAATTCACCCCTCCACTTT.

This chain joins TRBV4-1 and TRBJ2-1; weak D call: TRBD2 (6 bases). Per the germline V gene, CDR1 is MGHRA and CDR2 is YSYEKL. The CDR3 runs 15 residues. With 1 base removed from V and 2 bases from J, the gap between germline ends came to 9 bases. The CDR3 sequence: CASSQVGGAYNEQFF. DNA of the CDR3: TGCGCCAGCAGCCAAGTTGGCGGGGCCTACAATGAGCAGTTCTTC.

About this clone: The junction departs from germline at one end; a sequencing error may be responsible. The J gene is TRBJ2-1, the V gene TRBV6-5; tentatively, D is TRBD2 (6 bases). From germline, CDR1 is MNHEY and CDR2 SVGAGI. The CDR3 is 15 amino acids. The CDR3 nucleotides read TGTGCCAGCAGTCGGCCCCGGGACTCCGACAATGAGCAGTTCTTC. This codes for CASSRPRDSDNEQFF.

V and J are TRBV6-1 and TRBJ2-7; 9 bases are a match to TRBD2. This CDR3 contains 16 residues. The J segment lost 0 bases and the V segment lost 1 base, leaving 4 bases of the junction unmatched. Germline V gives CDR1 MNHNS, CDR2 SASEGT. DNA for the CDR3: TGTGCCAGCAGTGAAGTCCTAGCGGGGAGCTCCTACGAGCAGTACTTC. Translated: CASSEVLAGSSYEQYF.

V and J are TRBV5-4 and TRBJ1-1; 7 nucleotides match TRBD1. CDR3 length: 14 amino acids. V shed 5 bases and J 7 bases; nucleotides not matched to a gene: 11. Germline V lookup: CDR1 SGHNT, CDR2 YYREEE (reference sequence). Written as DNA, the CDR3 is TGTGCCAGCAGGGAGCGGGGGGCAGGGGGTGAAGCTTTCTTT. The encoded protein is CASRERGAGGEAFF.

The DNA for the CDR3 is TGTGCCAGCAGCCTAGTGAACACTGAAGCTTTCTTT. It specifies CASSLVNTEAFF. The rearrangement joins TRBV5-7 to TRBJ1-1; D gene unclear. TRBV5-7 carries the ORF label, with uncertain function. This CDR3 region has 12 residues. Deletions cut 4 bases from V and 0 bases from J, with 4 bases between.

This CDR3 is CASSYYAGFNSPLHF. CDR3 in DNA: TGTGCCAGCAGTTACTACGCAGGATTTAATTCACCCCTCCACTTT. The chain links TRBV6-5 to TRBJ1-6, with D uncertain. The germline V gene has CDR1 MNHEY and CDR2 SVGAGI. The CDR3 has 15 amino acids. V lost 1 base and J 6 bases, leaving 10 bases between the germline ends.

This clone was observed once. V is TRBV5-6 and J is TRBJ2-3; D not resolved. Germline V lookup: CDR1 SGHDT, CDR2 YYEEEE. V lost 3 bases, J lost 2 bases, and 4 bases lay in between. The CDR3 is made up of 12 amino acids. The CDR3 loop reads CASSYITDTQYF. CDR3 bases: TGTGCCAGCAGCTATATCACAGATACGCAGTATTTT. The full variable domain, in which reference TRBV5-6 and TRBJ2-3 provide the parts outside the CDR3, is DAGVTQSPTHLIKTRGQQVTLRCSPKSGHDTVSWYQQALGQGPQFIFQYYEEEERQRGNFPDRFSGHQFPNYSSELNVNALLLGDSALYLCASSYITDTQYFGPGTRLTVL.

The chain joins TRBV11-2 to TRBJ1-6; D gene ambiguous. Germline V lookup: CDR1 SGHAT, CDR2 FQNNGV. The length of the CDR3 is 15 residues. Trimming shortened V by 3 bases and J by 4 bases, and 10 bases separated the two germline ends. The CDR3 spells CASSLWQTYNSPLHF. The CDR3 coding sequence is TGTGCCAGCAGCTTGTGGCAGACTTATAATTCACCCCTCCACTTT.

V and J are TRBV14 and TRBJ1-2; 7 bases are shared with TRBD1. Germline lookup yields CDR1 SGHDN and CDR2 FVKESK. The CDR3 totals 15 residues. Trimming cost V 5 bases and J 2 bases; bases outside gene matches: 8. The CDR3 region is CASSSRGQSNYGYTF. CDR3 nucleotides: TGTGCCAGCAGCTCGAGGGGGCAGAGCAACTATGGCTACACCTTC.

The gene calls are TRBV6-5 and TRBJ2-3; 8 bases are a match to TRBD2. Germline CDR1 reads MNHEY; CDR2 reads SVGAGI. The junction had 8 bases not matched to a gene; V was cut back by 5 bases and J by 4 bases. The CDR3 has 15 amino acids. DNA of the CDR3: TGTGCCAGCAGTCTAACGGGGGGGGCCTCAGATACGCAGTATTTT. Translating gives CASSLTGGASDTQYF.

V is TRBV27 and J is TRBJ2-4, with 10 bases fitting TRBD1. CDR1 and CDR2 from the germline V gene are MNHEY and SMNVEV (reference sequence). The CDR3 consists of 19 residues. V lost 3 bases and J lost 1; bases outside the gene matches: 12. CDR3 sequence (DNA): TGTGCCAGCAGTTTCACGGGACAGGGGCGGTGGACGGCCAAAAACATTCAGTACTTC. Protein product: CASSFTGQGRWTAKNIQYF.

This sequence joins TRBV7-8 and TRBJ2-5; D is possibly TRBD2 (5 bases). Per germline, CDR1 SGHVS and CDR2 FQNEAQ. This CDR3 contains 16 residues. Trimming stripped 6 bases from V and 0 bases from J, with 17 bases between. CDR3 sequence (DNA): TGTGCCAGCAGTCTCCTGAAGGAGGAGGACCAAGAGACCCAGTACTTC. Its translation is CASSLLKEEDQETQYF.

This chain uses TRBV18 with TRBJ2-1; 9 nucleotides agree with TRBD1. In germline, CDR1 is KGHSH, CDR2 LQKENI. The CDR3 contains 14 residues. The trim removed 6 bases at V and 10 bases at J, leaving 10 bases unmatched. Written as DNA, the CDR3 is TGTGCCAGCTCCCAACAGGGGGCGGTCCCCGAGCAGTTCTTC. Amino acid sequence: CASSQQGAVPEQFF.

The chain couples TRBV27 to TRBJ1-1; TRBD1 agrees at 7 bases. Germline V gene lookup returns CDR1 MNHEY and CDR2 SMNVEV (reference sequence). The CDR3 runs to 14 residues. The V and J ends lost 2 bases and 1 base, in that order; junction bases with no gene match: 1. CDR3 sequence reads: CASSLNRGNTEAFF. The CDR3 coding sequence is TGTGCCAGCAGTTTAAACAGGGGGAACACTGAAGCTTTCTTT.

The chain has TRBV5-4 and TRBJ1-1; 8 bases match TRBD1. V lost 2 bases to trimming and J lost 7 bases; unmatched junction nucleotides: 10. This CDR3 has 15 residues. The germline V gene has CDR1 SGHNT and CDR2 YYREEE (reference sequence). CDR3 in amino acids: CASSLQGGFLGEAFF. CDR3 sequence (DNA): TGTGCCAGCAGCTTACAGGGGGGATTCCTAGGTGAAGCTTTCTTT. The full variable domain, completed using reference TRBV5-4 and TRBJ1-1, is ETGVTQSPTHLIKTRGQQVTLRCSSQSGHNTVSWYQQALGQGPQFIFQYYREEENGRGNFPPRFSGLQFPNYSSELNVNALELDDSALYLCASSLQGGFLGEAFFGQGTRLTVV.

V gene TRBV7-8 combines with J gene TRBJ1-3; possibly TRBD1 for D (6 bases). With 3 bases removed from V and 7 bases from J, the gap between germline ends came to 13 bases. The germline V gene has CDR1 SGHVS and CDR2 FQNEAQ. This CDR3 region has 14 residues. The CDR3 DNA follows: TGTGCCAGCAGCTTCCTCAGGGGAGGGAACACCATATATTTT. Translation: CASSFLRGGNTIYF.

The chain joins TRBV7-9 to TRBJ1-2; D not resolved. CDR3 length: 14 amino acids. V lost 4 bases, J lost 4 bases, and 13 bases lay in between. CDR1 and CDR2 from the germline V gene are SEHNR and FQNEAQ (reference sequence). CDR3 residues: CASSSSAGVYGYTF. In DNA form, the CDR3 reads TGTGCCAGCAGCTCGTCCGCGGGAGTCTATGGCTACACCTTC.

The chain has TRBV29-1 and TRBJ2-7; 7 bases align to TRBD1. The J segment lost 3 bases and the V segment lost 7 bases, leaving 9 bases of the junction unmatched. This CDR3 region has 13 residues. The germline gives CDR1 SQVTM, CDR2 ANQGSEA. CDR3 in amino acids: CSARGQTIYEQYV. The CDR3 coding sequence is TGCAGCGCCCGGGGACAGACAATCTACGAGCAGTACGTC.

The rearrangement joins TRBV9 to TRBJ2-7; D possibly corresponds to TRBD1 (6 bases). The CDR3 has 15 residues. V gave up 0 bases and J gave up 4 bases, with 14 bases separating them. Germline-derived CDR1 and CDR2 are SGDLS and YYNGEE. DNA of the CDR3: TGTGCCAGCAGCGTAGGCACAGGGCTACCTTACGAGCAGTACTTC. As protein: CASSVGTGLPYEQYF.